This TCR beta chain derives from a study of shared T cell receptors in the human thymus. Per germline, CDR1 SGHTA and CDR2 FQGNSA. This CDR3 is 15 amino acids long. J lost 1 base, V lost 0 bases, and 3 bases had no gene match. Only in-frame clones appear in the TCRdb table, and some are missing; sequencing was by immunoSEQ multiplex PCR. Of over 650,000 clones listed, 70% to 90% are singletons. These data were likewise used in another study, on human thymus T cells. That report notes: The people who donated were healthy Finnish babies having corrective surgery for congenital heart defects. Thymic samples were excised during corrective heart operations. There appeared to be biased usage of V and J genes in thymic and blood repertoires. Related studies found that unrelated individuals share highly overlapping thymic repertoires.

The source material was thymocytes. The receptor's source is a boy under two years old with a congenital heart defect. The rearrangement joins TRBV7-2 to TRBJ2-7; 7 positions agree with TRBD1. This CDR3 is CASSLARGQSYEQYF. As DNA, the CDR3 is TGTGCCAGCAGCTTAGCACGGGGACAGTCCTACGAGCAGTACTTC.